This T cell receptor beta chain was identified during a study of blood T cell repertoires in COVID-19. The CDR3 runs 16 residues. The V gene's germline CDR1 is LGHDT and CDR2 YNNKEL (reference sequence). Trimming stripped 4 bases from V and 1 base from J, with 16 bases between. Clones were read by immunoSEQ multiplex PCR, and TCRdb kept only the in-frame ones, dropping some. Here the sample spans hundreds of thousands of clones, around 89% being singletons. The rearrangement joins TRBV3-1 (or the pseudogene TRBV3-2) to TRBJ1-1; no reliable D call. The sample was PBMCs or T cells enriched from blood (not recorded which). This receptor was obtained from a young man who had recovered from COVID-19. CDR3 sequence reads: CASSPWVGRGNTEAFF. The CDR3 region has the DNA TGTGCCAGCAGCCCGTGGGTCGGCCGAGGGAACACTGAAGCTTTCTTT.